This note documents a single T cell receptor (beta chain) sequence. Its specificity is unknown. TCRdb passed the 5' RACE reads through MiXCR, listing each CDR3 protein once. The repertoire holds about 110,000 distinct CDR3 sequences, about 18% seen once, with roughly 6% in the top ten. Trimming removed 1 base at V and 5 bases at J, with 15 bases between. The CDR3 sequence is 16 residues long. In germline, CDR1 is MNHEY, CDR2 SMNVEV (reference sequence). This sample stems from a study of T-cell memory formation after mild COVID-19. Regarding the study as a whole: The study detected some responding clones in pre-infection memory, suggesting cross-reactive memory joined.

This chain connects TRBV27 to TRBJ1-5, with a tentative D call TRBD1 (5 bases). Sequenced: PBMCs or a T cell subset sorted from them (not recorded which). The sequence came from a man aged 18-30 years who had mild COVID-19 (a few samples of this study predate the infection). Cell type and time point are not known. The CDR3 sequence is CASSLFSQGGHQPQHF. The CDR3 nucleotides are TGTGCCAGCAGTTTATTTAGCCAGGGTGGGCATCAGCCCCAGCATTTT.